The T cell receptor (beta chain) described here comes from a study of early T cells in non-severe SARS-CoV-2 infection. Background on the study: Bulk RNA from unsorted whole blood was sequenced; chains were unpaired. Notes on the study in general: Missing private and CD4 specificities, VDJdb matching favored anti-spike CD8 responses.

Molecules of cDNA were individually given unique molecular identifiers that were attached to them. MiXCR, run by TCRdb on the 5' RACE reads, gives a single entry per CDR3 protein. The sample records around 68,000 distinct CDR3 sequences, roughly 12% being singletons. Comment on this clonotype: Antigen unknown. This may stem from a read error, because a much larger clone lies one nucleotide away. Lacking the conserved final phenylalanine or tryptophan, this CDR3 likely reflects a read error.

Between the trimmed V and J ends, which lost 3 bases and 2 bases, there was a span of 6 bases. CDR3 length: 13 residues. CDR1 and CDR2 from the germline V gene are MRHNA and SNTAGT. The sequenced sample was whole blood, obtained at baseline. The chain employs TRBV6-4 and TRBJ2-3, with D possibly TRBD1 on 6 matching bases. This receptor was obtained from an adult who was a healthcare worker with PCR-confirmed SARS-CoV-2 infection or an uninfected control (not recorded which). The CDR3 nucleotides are TGTGCCAGCAGTGAGGGGGCCACAGATACGCAGTATTCT. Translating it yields CASSEGATDTQYS.